This T cell receptor beta chain was found in a study of CD4 T cells in relation to SARS-CoV-2 and coronaviruses. Study overall: The negative reference was HIV-1 Nef peptide pool or peptide-free culture. The HLA restriction of the shared crossreactive spike epitopes was mapped.

This clone was recorded only once. The antigen is not known. Before the COVID-19 pandemic, during about 2010-2019, CD4+ T cells were taken from unexposed donors. CD4+ T cells were isolated from the cells after 10 days of culture. Clones were read by immunoSEQ multiplex PCR, and TCRdb kept only the in-frame ones, dropping some. The data hold approximately 15,000 clones, with roughly 80% observed a single time. General study findings and limits: Roughly 69% of donors had memory CD4+ clonotypes crossrecognizing SARS-CoV-2 and common cold coronavirus spike. Monoreactive clones expanded significantly more to SARS-CoV-2 than crossreactive clones did.

The germline CDR1 and CDR2 sequences are SGHRS and YFSETQ. This CDR3 has 14 amino acids. The trim removed 2 bases at V and 7 bases at J, leaving 6 bases unmatched. This sequence joins TRBV5-1 and TRBJ2-1; 7 bases agree with TRBD2. The TCR was taken from a human donor in good health. The sequenced sample consisted of CD4+ T cells from PBMCs, cultured in vitro. This CDR3 is CASSLRTRSNEQFF. CDR3 DNA: TGCGCCAGCAGCTTACGGACTAGATCGAATGAGCAGTTCTTC.